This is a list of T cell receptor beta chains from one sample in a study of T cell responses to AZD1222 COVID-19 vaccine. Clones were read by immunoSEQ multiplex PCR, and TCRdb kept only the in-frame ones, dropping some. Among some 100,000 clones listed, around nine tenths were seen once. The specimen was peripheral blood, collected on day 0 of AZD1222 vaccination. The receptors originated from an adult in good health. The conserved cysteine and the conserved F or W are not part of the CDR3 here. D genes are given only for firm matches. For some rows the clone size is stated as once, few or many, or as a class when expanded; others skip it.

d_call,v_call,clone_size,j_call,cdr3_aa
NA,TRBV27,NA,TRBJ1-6,ASSSVDGYLNSPLH
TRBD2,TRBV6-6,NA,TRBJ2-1,ASTASGGASNEQF
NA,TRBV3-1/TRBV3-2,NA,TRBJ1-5,ASSQEHRYQPQH
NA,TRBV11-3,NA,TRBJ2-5,ATRPRAGLGETQY
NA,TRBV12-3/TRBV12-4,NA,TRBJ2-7,ASSLSGFLEQY
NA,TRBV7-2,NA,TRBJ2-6,ASSSMGLFSSGANVLT
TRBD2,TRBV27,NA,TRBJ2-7,ASSVAGGPPYEQY
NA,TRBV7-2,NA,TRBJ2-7,ASSLFGESSYEQY
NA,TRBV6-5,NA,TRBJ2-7,ASSPDLYAYEQY
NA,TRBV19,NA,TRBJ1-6,ASSALRAGSNSPLH
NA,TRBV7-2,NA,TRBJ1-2,ASSLARGFEGHNPGSS
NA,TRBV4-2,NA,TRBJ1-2,ASSQGLQGSYNYGYT
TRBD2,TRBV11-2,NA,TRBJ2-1,ASSLTLSTAGSYNEQF
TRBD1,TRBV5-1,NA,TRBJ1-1,ASSFWDRPNTEAF
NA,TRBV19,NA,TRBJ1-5,ASSEAGLDSQPQH
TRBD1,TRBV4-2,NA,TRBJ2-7,ASSQDLGTGARSYEQY
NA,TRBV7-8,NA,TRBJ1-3,ASSLARGNTIY
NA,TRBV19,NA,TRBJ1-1,ASIHGHGETEAF
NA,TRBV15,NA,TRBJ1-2,ATSREGTRRNYGYT
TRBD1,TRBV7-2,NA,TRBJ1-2,ASSFTGQGSGYT
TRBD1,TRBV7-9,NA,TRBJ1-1,ASSRTGGTEAF
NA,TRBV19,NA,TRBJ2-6,ASSLPGAGANVLT
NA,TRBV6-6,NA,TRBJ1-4,ASSYSHNEKLF
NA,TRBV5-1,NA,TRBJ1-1,ASTGTGNTEAF
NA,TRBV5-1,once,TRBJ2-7,ASSLESSYEQY
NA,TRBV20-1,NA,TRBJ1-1,SASWQKGHTEAF
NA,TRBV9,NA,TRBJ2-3,ASSASHVQSPITDTQY
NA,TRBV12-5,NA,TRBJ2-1,ASGFLQGSSYNEQF
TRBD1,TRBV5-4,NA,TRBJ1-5,ASSLGGQGGNQPQH
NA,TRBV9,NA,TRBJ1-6,ASSRDYNSPLH
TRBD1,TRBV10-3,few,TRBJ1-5,AIRSGTVDNQPQH
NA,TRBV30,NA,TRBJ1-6,ACPGPGIHSPLH
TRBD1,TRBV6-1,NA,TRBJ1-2,ASSEGQTGVDGYT
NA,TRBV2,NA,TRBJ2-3,ASKRDIGTDTQY
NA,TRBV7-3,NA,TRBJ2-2,ASSLDREVGELF
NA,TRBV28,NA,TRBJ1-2,ASSRGQLNYGYT
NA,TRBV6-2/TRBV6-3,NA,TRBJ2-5,ASSYSRNKY
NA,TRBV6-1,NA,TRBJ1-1,ASSDKGAPAGTEAF
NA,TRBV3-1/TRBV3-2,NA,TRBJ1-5,ASSQVNQPQH
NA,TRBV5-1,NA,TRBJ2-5,ASSLIRANQETQY
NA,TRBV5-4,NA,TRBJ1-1,ASSLGLGGQRLFEAF
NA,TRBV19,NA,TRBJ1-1,ASSKGGLWKAEAF
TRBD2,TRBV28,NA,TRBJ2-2,ASSTRTSREPGELF
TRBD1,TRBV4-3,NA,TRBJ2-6,ASSFRQGPYSGANVLT
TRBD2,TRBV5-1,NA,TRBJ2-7,ASSLVASGGYEQY
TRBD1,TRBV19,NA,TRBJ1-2,ASSSSGQGNGYT
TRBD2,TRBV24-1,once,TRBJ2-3,ATTDSGARTDTQY
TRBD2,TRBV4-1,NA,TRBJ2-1,ASSQDRWTSGVNEQF
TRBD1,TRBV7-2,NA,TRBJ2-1,ASSLGQGFVEQF
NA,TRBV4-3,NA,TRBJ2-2,ASSLGDRNTGELF
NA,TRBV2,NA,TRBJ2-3,ASSEGIRVY
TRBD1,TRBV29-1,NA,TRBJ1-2,STGTDNYGYT